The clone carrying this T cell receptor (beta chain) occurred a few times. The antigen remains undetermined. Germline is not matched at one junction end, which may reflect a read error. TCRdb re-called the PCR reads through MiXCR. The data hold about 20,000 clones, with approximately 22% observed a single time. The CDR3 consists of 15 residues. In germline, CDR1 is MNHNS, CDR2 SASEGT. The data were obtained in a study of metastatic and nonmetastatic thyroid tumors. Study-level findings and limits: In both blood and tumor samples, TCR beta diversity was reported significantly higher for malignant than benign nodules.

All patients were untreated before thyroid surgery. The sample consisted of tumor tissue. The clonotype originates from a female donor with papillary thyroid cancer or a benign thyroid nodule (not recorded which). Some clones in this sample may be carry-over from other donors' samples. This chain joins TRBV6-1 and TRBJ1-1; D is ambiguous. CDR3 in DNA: TGTGCCAGCAGCTCGACGGTCTACAGCGGCACTGAATCTTTCTTT. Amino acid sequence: CASSSTVYSGTESFF.